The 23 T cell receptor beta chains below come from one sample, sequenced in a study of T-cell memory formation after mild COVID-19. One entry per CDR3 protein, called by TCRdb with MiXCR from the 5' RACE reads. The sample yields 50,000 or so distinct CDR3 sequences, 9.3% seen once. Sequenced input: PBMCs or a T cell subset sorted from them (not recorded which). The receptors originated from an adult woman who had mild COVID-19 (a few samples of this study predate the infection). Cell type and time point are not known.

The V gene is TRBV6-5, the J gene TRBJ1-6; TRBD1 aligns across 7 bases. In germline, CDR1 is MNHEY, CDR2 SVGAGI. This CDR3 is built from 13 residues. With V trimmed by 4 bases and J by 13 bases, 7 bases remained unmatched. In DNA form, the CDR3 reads TGTGCCAGCAGTTCTACGACAGGGAGGCCCCTCCACTTT. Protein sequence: CASSSTTGRPLHF.

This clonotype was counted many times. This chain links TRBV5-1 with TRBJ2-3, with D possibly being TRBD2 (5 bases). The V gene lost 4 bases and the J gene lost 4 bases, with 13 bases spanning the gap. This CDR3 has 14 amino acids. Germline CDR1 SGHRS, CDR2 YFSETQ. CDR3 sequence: CASSPSASSDTQYF. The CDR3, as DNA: TGCGCCAGCAGCCCGTCGGCTAGCTCAGATACGCAGTATTTT. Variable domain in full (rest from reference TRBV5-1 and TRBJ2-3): KAGVTQTPRYLIKTRGQQVTLSCSPISGHRSVSWYQQTPGQGLQFLFEYFSETQRNKGNFPGRFSGRQFSNSRSEMNVSTLELGDSALYLCASSPSASSDTQYFGPGTRLTVL.

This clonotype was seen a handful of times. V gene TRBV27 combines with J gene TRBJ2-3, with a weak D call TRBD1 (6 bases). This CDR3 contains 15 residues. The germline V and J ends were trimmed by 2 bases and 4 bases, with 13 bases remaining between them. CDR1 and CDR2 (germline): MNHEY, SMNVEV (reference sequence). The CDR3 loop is CASSLQGRPPDTQYF. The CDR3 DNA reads TGTGCCAGCAGTTTACAGGGGCGCCCACCAGATACGCAGTATTTT.

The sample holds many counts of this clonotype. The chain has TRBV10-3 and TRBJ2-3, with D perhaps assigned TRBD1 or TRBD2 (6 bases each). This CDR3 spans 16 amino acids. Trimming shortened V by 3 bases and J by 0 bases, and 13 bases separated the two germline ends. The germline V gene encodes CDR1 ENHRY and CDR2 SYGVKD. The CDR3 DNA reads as TGTGCCATCAGTGAAGAACGGGGGCCTAGCACAGATACGCAGTATTTT. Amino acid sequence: CAISEERGPSTDTQYF.

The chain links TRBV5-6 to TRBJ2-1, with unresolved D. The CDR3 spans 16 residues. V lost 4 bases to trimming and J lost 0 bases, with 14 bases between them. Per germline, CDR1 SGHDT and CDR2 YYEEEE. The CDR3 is CASSGNSHSSYNEQFF. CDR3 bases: TGTGCCAGCAGCGGAAACAGCCACAGCTCCTACAATGAGCAGTTCTTC.

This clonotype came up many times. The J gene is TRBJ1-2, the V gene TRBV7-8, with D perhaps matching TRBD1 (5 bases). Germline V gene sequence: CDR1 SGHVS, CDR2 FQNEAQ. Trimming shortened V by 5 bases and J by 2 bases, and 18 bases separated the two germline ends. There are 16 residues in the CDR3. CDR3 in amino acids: CASSPHPTETNYGYTF. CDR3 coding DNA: TGTGCCAGCAGCCCCCACCCGACAGAGACGAACTATGGCTACACCTTC.

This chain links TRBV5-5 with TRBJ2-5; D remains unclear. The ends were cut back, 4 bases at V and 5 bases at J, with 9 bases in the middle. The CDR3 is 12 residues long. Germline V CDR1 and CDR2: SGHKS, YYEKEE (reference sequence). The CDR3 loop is CASSHYGETQYF. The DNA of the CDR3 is TGTGCCAGCAGCCATTACGGGGAGACCCAGTACTTC.

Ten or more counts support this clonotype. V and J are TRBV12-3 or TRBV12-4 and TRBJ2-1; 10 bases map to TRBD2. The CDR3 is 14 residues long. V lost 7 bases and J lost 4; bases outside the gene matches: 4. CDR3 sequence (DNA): TGTGCCAGCAATAGCGGGGGGTCTTACAATGAGCAGTTCTTC. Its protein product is CASNSGGSYNEQFF.

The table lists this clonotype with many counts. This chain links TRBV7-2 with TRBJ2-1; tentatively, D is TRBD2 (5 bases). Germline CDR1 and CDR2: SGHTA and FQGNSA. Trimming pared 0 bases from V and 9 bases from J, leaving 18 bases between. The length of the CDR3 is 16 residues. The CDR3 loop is CASSLAAGLSDPEQFF. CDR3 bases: TGTGCCAGCAGCTTAGCTGCGGGCCTCAGCGATCCTGAGCAGTTCTTC.

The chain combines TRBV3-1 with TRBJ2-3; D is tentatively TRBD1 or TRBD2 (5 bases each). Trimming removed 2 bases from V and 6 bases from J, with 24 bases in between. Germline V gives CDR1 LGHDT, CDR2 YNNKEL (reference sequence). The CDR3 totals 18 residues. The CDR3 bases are TGTGCCAGCAGCCAATACGACCGAGGGGAAGGCATAGGGGATACGCAGTATTTT. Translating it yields CASSQYDRGEGIGDTQYF.

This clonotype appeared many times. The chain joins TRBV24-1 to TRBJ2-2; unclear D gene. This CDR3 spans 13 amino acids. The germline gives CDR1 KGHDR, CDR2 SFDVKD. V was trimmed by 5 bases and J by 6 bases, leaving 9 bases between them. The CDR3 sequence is CATSVYEAGELFF. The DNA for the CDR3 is TGTGCCACCAGTGTCTACGAGGCCGGGGAGCTGTTTTTT.

The CDR3 DNA reads as TGCAGTGCTAGAGAAACAGGCGGGGATACTGAAGCTTTCTTT. Its translation is CSARETGGDTEAFF. This rearrangement joins TRBV20-1 to TRBJ1-1; D possibly corresponds to TRBD1 (5 bases). There are 14 residues in the CDR3. V dropped 0 bases and J dropped 5 bases, with 13 bases sitting between them. From germline, CDR1 is DFQATT and CDR2 SNEGSKA (reference sequence).

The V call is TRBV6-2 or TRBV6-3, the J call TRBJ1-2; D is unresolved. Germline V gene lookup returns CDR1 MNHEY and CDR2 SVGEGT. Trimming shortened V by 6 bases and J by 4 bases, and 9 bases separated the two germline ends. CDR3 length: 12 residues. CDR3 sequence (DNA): TGTGCCAGCAGACAAAGGGTCTATGGCTACACCTTC. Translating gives CASRQRVYGYTF.

DNA of the CDR3: TGTGCCAGCAATCCCAAGCGGGACAACCAAGAGACCCAGTACTTC. This sequence encodes CASNPKRDNQETQYF. The chain recombines TRBV27 with TRBJ2-5; weak D call: TRBD2 (7 bases). This CDR3 region has 15 residues. The V end was cut by 7 bases, the J end by 0 bases, with 15 bases between. CDR1 and CDR2 (germline): MNHEY, SMNVEV (reference sequence).

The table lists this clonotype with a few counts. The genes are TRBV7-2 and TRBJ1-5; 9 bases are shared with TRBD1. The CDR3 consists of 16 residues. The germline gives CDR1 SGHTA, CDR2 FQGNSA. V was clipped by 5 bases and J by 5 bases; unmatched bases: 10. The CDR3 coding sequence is TGTGCCAGCAGCGTATCGGGACAGGGAAGTTATCAGCCCCAGCATTTT. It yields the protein CASSVSGQGSYQPQHF.

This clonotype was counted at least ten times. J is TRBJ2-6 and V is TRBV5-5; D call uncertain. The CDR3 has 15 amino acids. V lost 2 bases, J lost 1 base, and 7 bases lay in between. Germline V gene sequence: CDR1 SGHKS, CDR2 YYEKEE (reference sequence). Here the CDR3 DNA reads TGTGCCAGCAGCTTTTCCTTTTCTGGGGCCAACGTCCTGACTTTC. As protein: CASSFSFSGANVLTF.

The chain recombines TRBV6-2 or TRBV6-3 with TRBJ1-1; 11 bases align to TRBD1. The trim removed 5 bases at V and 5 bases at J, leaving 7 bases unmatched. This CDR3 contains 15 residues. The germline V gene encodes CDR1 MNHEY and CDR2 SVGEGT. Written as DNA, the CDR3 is TGTGCCAGCAGTGACCTTGGGACAGGGGGGACTGAAGCTTTCTTT. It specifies CASSDLGTGGTEAFF.

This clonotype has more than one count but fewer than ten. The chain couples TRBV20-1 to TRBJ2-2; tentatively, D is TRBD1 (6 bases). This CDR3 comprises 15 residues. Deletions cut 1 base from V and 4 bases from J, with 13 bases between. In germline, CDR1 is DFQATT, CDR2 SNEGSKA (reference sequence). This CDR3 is CSARAPTGFTGELFF. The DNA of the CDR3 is TGCAGTGCTAGAGCGCCTACAGGGTTCACCGGGGAGCTGTTTTTT.

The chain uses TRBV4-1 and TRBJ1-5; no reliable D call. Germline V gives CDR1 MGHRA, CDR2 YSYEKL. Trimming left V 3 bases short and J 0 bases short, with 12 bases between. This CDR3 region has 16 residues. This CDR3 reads CASSQTPGSSNQPQHF. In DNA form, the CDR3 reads TGCGCCAGCAGCCAGACCCCCGGGAGTAGCAATCAGCCCCAGCATTTT.

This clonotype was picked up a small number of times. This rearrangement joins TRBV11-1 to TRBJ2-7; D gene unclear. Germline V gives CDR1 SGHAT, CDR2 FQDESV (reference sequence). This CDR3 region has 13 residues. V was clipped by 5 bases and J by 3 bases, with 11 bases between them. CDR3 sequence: CASSPVVNYEQYF. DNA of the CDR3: TGTGCCAGCAGCCCTGTGGTAAACTACGAGCAGTACTTC.

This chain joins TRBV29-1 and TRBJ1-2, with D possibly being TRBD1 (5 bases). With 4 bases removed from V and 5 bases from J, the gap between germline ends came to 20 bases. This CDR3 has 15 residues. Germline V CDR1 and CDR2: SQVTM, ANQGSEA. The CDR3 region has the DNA TGCAGCGTTGGGGTTGGTACAGGCGGCGGTTATGGCTACACCTTC. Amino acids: CSVGVGTGGGYGYTF.

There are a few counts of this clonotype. The CDR3 DNA sequence: TGTGCCAGCACCGATACCGGGGCGCGGAGCACTGAAGCTTTCTTT. Amino acid sequence: CASTDTGARSTEAFF. The chain recombines TRBV7-9 with TRBJ1-1; perhaps TRBD1 as D (5 bases). V was shortened by 7 bases and J by 4 bases, with 19 bases between the two germline ends. The CDR3 is made up of 15 amino acids. CDR1 is SEHNR and CDR2 is FQNEAQ in the germline V gene (reference sequence). The variable domain in full, with the rest retrieved from reference TRBV7-9 and TRBJ1-1, is DTGVSQNPRHKITKRGQNVTFRCDPISEHNRLYWYRQTLGQGPEFLTYFQNEAQLEKSRLLSDRFSAERPKGSFSTLEIQRTEQGDSAMYLCASTDTGARSTEAFFGQGTRLTVV.

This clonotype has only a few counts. In DNA, the CDR3 is TGTGCCAGCAGTCCCCGTAGAGAGGTCAAAAACATTCAGTACTTC. The encoded protein is CASSPRREVKNIQYF. The chain has TRBV28 and TRBJ2-4; no firm D call. In germline, CDR1 is MDHEN, CDR2 SYDVKM. V lost 5 bases, J lost 3 bases, and 14 bases lay in between. The CDR3 loop spans 15 amino acids.